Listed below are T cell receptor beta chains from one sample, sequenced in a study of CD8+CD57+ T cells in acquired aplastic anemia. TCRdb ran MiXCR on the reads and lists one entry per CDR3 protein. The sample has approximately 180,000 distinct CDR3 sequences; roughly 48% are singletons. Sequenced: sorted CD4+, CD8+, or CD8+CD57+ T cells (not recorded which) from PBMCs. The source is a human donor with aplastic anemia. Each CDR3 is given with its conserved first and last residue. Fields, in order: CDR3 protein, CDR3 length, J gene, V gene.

cdr3_aa: CVSSTGGRVTGPDTQYF
cdr3_length: 17
j_call: TRBJ2-3
v_call: TRBV11-2

cdr3_aa: CAISEQGAGNTIYF
cdr3_length: 14
j_call: TRBJ1-3
v_call: TRBV10-3

cdr3_aa: CAIGGQGGYGYTF
cdr3_length: 13
j_call: TRBJ1-2
v_call: TRBV10-3

cdr3_aa: CASSVGQSDEQYF
cdr3_length: 13
j_call: TRBJ2-7
v_call: TRBV9

cdr3_aa: CASSLQNGNEQFF
cdr3_length: 13
j_call: TRBJ2-1
v_call: TRBV5-6

cdr3_aa: CASSIVGGDYGYTF
cdr3_length: 14
j_call: TRBJ1-2
v_call: TRBV19

cdr3_aa: CASSFSVGSGGNGYTF
cdr3_length: 16
j_call: TRBJ1-2
v_call: TRBV9

cdr3_aa: CASTVLNSPLHF
cdr3_length: 12
j_call: TRBJ1-6
v_call: TRBV25-1

cdr3_aa: CASSLGNAGGTQYF
cdr3_length: 14
j_call: TRBJ2-5
v_call: TRBV7-8

cdr3_aa: CASSRRTDLSTDTQYF
cdr3_length: 16
j_call: TRBJ2-3
v_call: TRBV19

cdr3_aa: CASSPGRNEQYF
cdr3_length: 12
j_call: TRBJ2-7
v_call: TRBV6-2/TRBV6-3

cdr3_aa: CSVGAFHEQYF
cdr3_length: 11
j_call: TRBJ2-7
v_call: TRBV29-1

cdr3_aa: CASSLHPGTGPEQYF
cdr3_length: 15
j_call: TRBJ2-7
v_call: TRBV7-6

cdr3_aa: CASSLKQGVSGYTF
cdr3_length: 14
j_call: TRBJ1-2
v_call: TRBV2

cdr3_aa: CASSRRQGHNSPLHF
cdr3_length: 15
j_call: TRBJ1-6
v_call: TRBV12-3/TRBV12-4

cdr3_aa: CAISASSYEQYF
cdr3_length: 12
j_call: TRBJ2-7
v_call: TRBV10-3

cdr3_aa: CAIRLNAGGQLYGYTF
cdr3_length: 16
j_call: TRBJ1-2
v_call: TRBV10-3

cdr3_aa: CASSRARQGNEKLFF
cdr3_length: 15
j_call: TRBJ1-4
v_call: TRBV13

cdr3_aa: CASSTTGGTFYEQYF
cdr3_length: 15
j_call: TRBJ2-7
v_call: TRBV6-1

cdr3_aa: CSARLTGGTEAFF
cdr3_length: 13
j_call: TRBJ1-1
v_call: TRBV20-1

cdr3_aa: CAGSRGGTDTQYF
cdr3_length: 13
j_call: TRBJ2-3
v_call: TRBV7-9

cdr3_aa: CASSLEWAGKDGYTF
cdr3_length: 15
j_call: TRBJ1-2
v_call: TRBV5-4

cdr3_aa: CATSRDNVHNTEAFF
cdr3_length: 15
j_call: TRBJ1-1
v_call: TRBV15

cdr3_aa: CASTHRGGNNQPQHF
cdr3_length: 15
j_call: TRBJ1-5
v_call: TRBV19

cdr3_aa: CSARDYQGKNTEAFF
cdr3_length: 15
j_call: TRBJ1-1
v_call: TRBV20-1

cdr3_aa: CASSIGTGGAAWGYTF
cdr3_length: 16
j_call: TRBJ1-2
v_call: TRBV7-6

cdr3_aa: CASSFDRGRLETQYF
cdr3_length: 15
j_call: TRBJ2-5
v_call: TRBV7-2

cdr3_aa: CAISSRDGPYEQYF
cdr3_length: 14
j_call: TRBJ2-7
v_call: TRBV10-3

cdr3_aa: CASKVAGAYNEQFF
cdr3_length: 14
j_call: TRBJ2-1
v_call: TRBV19

cdr3_aa: CASKRGQAGELFF
cdr3_length: 13
j_call: TRBJ2-2
v_call: TRBV6-2/TRBV6-3